This passage covers 15 T cell receptor beta chains from one sample sequenced in a study of shared clonotypes between healthy human individuals. Data came from immunoSEQ multiplex PCR; TCRdb stores just in-frame clones and leaves some out. The table shows some 2.3 million clones, with 80% to 95% occurring only once. Sample: naive CD4+ T cells from PBMCs. The subset denotes: CD45RA+ positively selected. Receptors originate from a man between 18 and 35 years old in good health. Some clones in this sample may be carry-over from other donors' samples.

This sequence joins TRBV11-3 and TRBJ2-2; 11 nucleotides agree with TRBD2. J gave up 4 bases and V 5 bases, and 9 bases lay outside the gene matches. The CDR3 has 17 residues. CDR1 SGHNT and CDR2 YENEEA come from the germline V gene. CDR3 amino acids: CASSTGLAGVSTGELFF. The CDR3 coding sequence is TGTGCCAGCAGCACTGGACTAGCGGGCGTTAGCACCGGGGAGCTGTTTTTT.

This chain links TRBV18 with TRBJ2-3; D perhaps matches TRBD2 (6 bases). This CDR3 has 14 amino acids. Germline values: CDR1 KGHSH, CDR2 LQKENI. The V and J ends lost 3 bases and 4 bases respectively, with 11 bases between them. DNA for the CDR3: TGTGCCAGCTCACCGCCTAGCGTTGCAGATACGCAGTATTTT. Translating gives CASSPPSVADTQYF.

A single count supports this clone. The genes are TRBV11-2 and TRBJ1-2; D is perhaps TRBD1 (5 bases). This CDR3 has 13 residues. The V and J ends lost 3 bases and 6 bases respectively, with 11 bases between them. Germline V CDR1 and CDR2: SGHAT, FQNNGV. CDR3 protein: CASSFGTADGYTF. CDR3 in DNA: TGTGCCAGCAGCTTCGGGACGGCCGATGGCTACACCTTC.

As DNA, the CDR3 is TGTGCCACCAGCAGACCCAAACTAGCGGGAATATCCTACAATGAGCAGTTCTTC. Its translation is CATSRPKLAGISYNEQFF. The chain links TRBV15 to TRBJ2-1; the match to TRBD2 covers 10 bases. J was trimmed by 1 base and V by 2 bases; bases with no gene match: 8. Germline V gene sequence: CDR1 LNHNV, CDR2 YYDKDF (reference sequence). The CDR3 sequence is 18 residues long. The entire variable domain, with the rest obtained from reference TRBV15 and TRBJ2-1, is as follows: DAMVIQNPRYQVTQFGKPVTLSCSQTLNHNVMYWYQQKSSQAPKLLFHYYDKDFNNEADTPDNFQSRRPNTSFCFLDIRSPGLGDTAMYLCATSRPKLAGISYNEQFFGPGTRLTVL.

The chain couples TRBV7-2 to TRBJ1-3; D is undetermined. Trimming stripped 5 bases from V and 3 bases from J, with 11 bases between. The CDR3 spans 14 residues. Germline V gene data show CDR1 as SGHTA and CDR2 as FQGNSA. CDR3 DNA: TGTGCCAGCAGCAGACTCGGGTTTGGAAACACCATATATTTT. This translates into CASSRLGFGNTIYF.

The chain couples TRBV6-5 to TRBJ2-5, with TRBD1 as a possible D gene (5 bases). Germline V gene data show CDR1 as MNHEY and CDR2 as SVGAGI. The CDR3 is made up of 16 amino acids. V lost 3 bases to trimming and J lost 0 bases, with 14 bases between them. The CDR3 bases are TGTGCCAGCAGTTATGGATGGGGCGAGTACCAAGAGACCCAGTACTTC. This gives the protein CASSYGWGEYQETQYF.

This clone was found once. The chain employs TRBV5-1 and TRBJ2-1; 11 positions agree with TRBD1. The ends lost 4 bases at V and 9 bases at J; junction bases unmatched: 12. CDR3 length: 16 amino acids. Germline CDR1 SGHRS, CDR2 YFSETQ. In nucleotides, the CDR3 is TGCGCCAGCAGCCTGGGGTCGGACAGGGGGCAGGGTGAGCAGTTCTTC. Residues: CASSLGSDRGQGEQFF.

Worth noting for this clone: Other DNA sequences in this sample translate to the same CDR3. The chain is built from TRBV5-1 and TRBJ2-6, with no clear D. Germline values: CDR1 SGHRS, CDR2 YFSETQ. V was pared by 4 bases and J by 1 base, with 3 bases between. The CDR3 is 13 residues long. This CDR3 reads CASSLSGANVLTF. CDR3 bases: TGCGCCAGCAGCCTGTCTGGGGCCAACGTCCTGACTTTC.

The chain joins TRBV5-1 to TRBJ2-5; 11 positions agree with TRBD2. The CDR3 consists of 16 residues. V lost 7 bases to trimming and J lost 2 bases; unmatched junction nucleotides: 10. The germline CDR1 and CDR2 sequences are SGHRS and YFSETQ. CDR3 in DNA: TGCGCCAGCGGACTAACTAGCGGGAGTCCTCAAGAGACCCAGTACTTC. It specifies CASGLTSGSPQETQYF. Full variable domain (missing parts from reference TRBV5-1 and TRBJ2-5): KAGVTQTPRYLIKTRGQQVTLSCSPISGHRSVSWYQQTPGQGLQFLFEYFSETQRNKGNFPGRFSGRQFSNSRSEMNVSTLELGDSALYLCASGLTSGSPQETQYFGPGTRLLVL.

The V gene is TRBV30, the J gene TRBJ1-2, with TRBD1 matching over 7 bases. V shed 3 bases and J 2 bases; nucleotides not matched to a gene: 6. CDR1 GTSNPN and CDR2 SVGIG come from the germline V gene (reference sequence). This CDR3 is built from 14 residues. As DNA, the CDR3 is TGTGCCTGGAGGCCGACAGGGATGAACTATGGCTACACCTTC. This codes for CAWRPTGMNYGYTF.

The chain joins TRBV30 to TRBJ2-5; 11 bases fit TRBD2. Germline values: CDR1 GTSNPN, CDR2 SVGIG (reference sequence). The V segment lost 5 bases and the J segment 4 bases; nucleotides outside the gene matches: 9. This CDR3 comprises 15 residues. DNA of the CDR3: TGTGCCTGGGACTATTCCGGGACTAGCGGAGAGACCCAGTACTTC. Protein sequence: CAWDYSGTSGETQYF.

The V and J genes are TRBV28 and TRBJ2-2, with D unresolved. Germline CDR1 is MDHEN and CDR2 is SYDVKM. The V and J ends lost 4 bases and 0 bases respectively, with 12 bases between them. The length of the CDR3 is 16 residues. Written as DNA, the CDR3 is TGTGCCAGCAGTTCCCCGGCACTTCCGAACACCGGGGAGCTGTTTTTT. Encoded protein: CASSSPALPNTGELFF.

This rearrangement joins TRBV2 to TRBJ2-2; 12 nucleotides align to TRBD2. The CDR3 loop spans 16 amino acids. Germline CDR1 is SNHLY and CDR2 is FYNNEI. The J segment lost 6 bases and the V segment lost 8 bases, leaving 10 bases of the junction unmatched. CDR3 DNA: TGTGCCAGCGAGGATCTAGCGGGAGGGCTCGCCGGGGAGCTGTTTTTT. Translating gives CASEDLAGGLAGELFF.

The V call is TRBV5-8, the J call TRBJ1-1, with D unresolved. The CDR3 extends over 13 amino acids. Germline lookup yields CDR1 SGHTS and CDR2 YDEGEE. V lost 0 bases and J 4 bases, leaving 7 bases between the germline ends. The CDR3 sequence: CASSLVGITEAFF. CDR3 bases: TGTGCCAGCAGCTTGGTCGGAATCACTGAAGCTTTCTTT.

This chain joins TRBV19 and TRBJ2-5, with TRBD1 matching over 7 bases. V was pared by 5 bases and J by 1 base, with 4 bases of the junction left unmatched. CDR1 and CDR2 from the germline V gene are LNHDA and SQIVND (reference sequence). The CDR3 length is 14 residues. The CDR3 loop reads CASSLDRTQETQYF. CDR3 nucleotides: TGTGCCAGTAGTCTGGACAGGACCCAAGAGACCCAGTACTTC.